These 26 T cell receptor beta chains came from one sample sequenced in a study of blood T cell repertoires in COVID-19. Using immunoSEQ multiplex PCR, the repertoire was profiled, and TCRdb retains in-frame clones only, with some absent. Among under 95,000 clones, roughly 88% were seen once, and the ten largest hold approximately 34%. The material sequenced was peripheral blood. Receptors originate from a woman aged 80 or over with active or convalescent COVID-19.

The chain links TRBV3-1 (or the pseudogene TRBV3-2) to TRBJ2-7; D is ambiguous. Trimming took 4 bases from V and 6 from J, leaving 16 bases between them. This CDR3 region has 14 residues. Germline loops: CDR1 LGHDT, CDR2 YNNKEL (reference sequence). CDR3 residues: CASSPSSGSLEQYF. CDR3 in DNA: TGTGCCAGCAGCCCCTCTAGTGGTTCGCTCGAGCAGTACTTC.

The V gene is TRBV27, the J gene TRBJ1-2; D remains unclear. Germline assignment: CDR1 MNHEY and CDR2 SMNVEV (reference sequence). The CDR3 length is 14 residues. Deletions cut 2 bases from V and 3 bases from J, with 10 bases between. Written as DNA, the CDR3 is TGTGCCAGCAGTTTAGCGGTCCCCGACTATGGCTACACCTTC. Translation: CASSLAVPDYGYTF.

V is TRBV6-5 and J is TRBJ2-1, with 7 positions matching TRBD2. V was clipped by 2 bases and J by 4 bases; unmatched bases: 5. In germline, CDR1 is MNHEY, CDR2 SVGAGI. The CDR3 consists of 15 residues. CDR3 amino acids: CASSYGGGWYNEQFF. The CDR3 nucleotides read TGTGCCAGCAGTTACGGGGGGGGTTGGTACAATGAGCAGTTCTTC.

DNA of the CDR3: TGTGCCAGCAGGCATTCGGGACAGTTACAAGAGACCCAGTACTTC. Translating gives CASRHSGQLQETQYF. This chain links TRBV2 with TRBJ2-5, with 7 bases lining up with TRBD1. CDR3 size: 15 residues. Trimming at V came to 6 bases and at J to 2 bases, leaving 9 bases not matched to a gene. The germline gives CDR1 SNHLY, CDR2 FYNNEI.

This chain uses TRBV7-2 with TRBJ1-1; D possibly corresponds to TRBD1 (5 bases). In germline, CDR1 is SGHTA, CDR2 FQGNSA. Deletions cut 5 bases from V and 3 bases from J, with 13 bases between. This CDR3 is 14 amino acids long. CDR3 sequence (DNA): TGTGCCAGCAGCCCCGTGGGGGGAGACACTGAAGCTTTCTTT. This translates into CASSPVGGDTEAFF.

This clone was observed a single time. CDR3 bases: TGCGCCAGCAGCTTGAGGACAGACAAAGAGACCCAGTACTTC. Protein sequence: CASSLRTDKETQYF. V gene TRBV5-1 combines with J gene TRBJ2-5, with D maybe TRBD1 (6 bases). V dropped 1 base and J dropped 3 bases, with 10 bases sitting between them. The CDR3 covers 14 residues. Germline V gene sequence: CDR1 SGHRS, CDR2 YFSETQ.

The rearrangement links TRBV5-6 to TRBJ2-2; TRBD2 aligns across 12 bases. CDR1 is SGHDT and CDR2 is YYEEEE in the germline V gene. Trimming removed 4 bases from V and 5 bases from J; junction bases left unmatched: 15. The CDR3 covers 19 residues. CDR3 in amino acids: CASSPITSGGPLVTGELFF. CDR3 DNA sequence: TGTGCCAGCAGCCCGATCACTAGCGGGGGGCCCCTCGTTACCGGGGAGCTGTTTTTT.

The genes are TRBV28 and TRBJ1-6; D is perhaps TRBD1 (6 bases). This CDR3 has 15 amino acids. The germline CDR1 and CDR2 sequences are MDHEN and SYDVKM. The V and J ends lost 2 bases and 8 bases respectively, with 13 bases between them. CDR3 in DNA: TGTGCCAGCAGTTTACCAGGGACATCGGATTCACCCCTCCACTTT. Its translation: CASSLPGTSDSPLHF.

This clone was detected only once. CDR3 residues: CASSVTGSWGYGYTF. The CDR3, as DNA: TGTGCCAGCAGTGTAACAGGGTCTTGGGGGTATGGCTACACCTTC. This chain joins TRBV28 and TRBJ1-2, with D tentatively TRBD1 (6 bases). Germline values: CDR1 MDHEN, CDR2 SYDVKM. V lost 5 bases and J 5 bases, leaving 18 bases between the germline ends. This CDR3 region has 15 residues.

This clone came up a few times. The CDR3 DNA reads as TGCGCCAGTTCACGGATAGCGGGAACAGGGGAGCTGTTTTTT. It translates to CASSRIAGTGELFF. V usage is TRBV10-1 and J usage is TRBJ2-2; TRBD2 matches 8 bases. This CDR3 spans 14 amino acids. V lost 9 bases and J lost 8; bases outside the gene matches: 11. The germline V gene has CDR1 WNHNN and CDR2 SYGVQD (reference sequence).

This chain uses TRBV5-1 with TRBJ2-6; D is possibly TRBD2 (5 bases). The CDR3 extends over 14 amino acids. Germline CDR1 and CDR2: SGHRS and YFSETQ. Trimming cost V 6 bases and J 4 bases, with 11 bases left between them. The CDR3 DNA reads TGCGCCAGCATGGAGAGGGCCGGGGCCAACGTCCTGACTTTC. Translated, it gives CASMERAGANVLTF.

The V gene is TRBV11-3, the J gene TRBJ1-1; 8 bases match TRBD1. V trimming: 5 bases; J trimming: 6 bases; junction bases outside the gene matches: 11. From germline, CDR1 is SGHNT and CDR2 YENEEA. This CDR3 is built from 15 residues. For the CDR3, the DNA is TGTGCCAGCAGCCCGCTCGGACAGGGACACGCTGAAGCTTTCTTT. It translates to CASSPLGQGHAEAFF.

The J gene is TRBJ1-2, the V gene TRBV28; no clear D gene. The CDR3 spans 13 residues. The V gene's germline CDR1 is MDHEN and CDR2 SYDVKM. V was trimmed by 6 bases and J by 2 bases, leaving 10 bases between them. The CDR3 reads CASSRTENYGYTF. CDR3 bases: TGTGCCAGCAGCCGTACAGAGAACTATGGCTACACCTTC.

The chain combines TRBV11-2 with TRBJ1-4; D gene uncertain. Trimming pared 5 bases from V and 4 bases from J, leaving 20 bases between. Germline CDR1 and CDR2: SGHAT and FQNNGV. The CDR3 contains 17 residues. The CDR3 loop is CASSPGRANLLNEKLFF. The CDR3 bases are TGTGCCAGCAGCCCTGGGCGGGCTAACCTCCTTAATGAAAAACTGTTTTTT.

The CDR3 is CASSLPDTGELFF. The CDR3, as DNA: TGTGCCAGCAGCTTACCCGACACCGGGGAGCTGTTTTTT. The chain employs TRBV7-8 and TRBJ2-2, with unresolved D. V lost 2 bases and J 3 bases, leaving 4 bases between the germline ends. CDR3 size: 13 residues. Per germline, CDR1 SGHVS and CDR2 FQNEAQ.

V usage is TRBV12-3 or TRBV12-4 and J usage is TRBJ1-2; D not resolved. The CDR3 totals 12 residues. The V and J ends lost 6 bases and 11 bases respectively, with 16 bases between them. The CDR3 reads CASSPSSVAYTF. The DNA of the CDR3 is TGTGCCAGCAGCCCCTCGTCGGTAGCTTACACCTTC.

V usage is TRBV7-2 and J usage is TRBJ2-7, with a tentative D call TRBD2 (6 bases). CDR1 and CDR2 from the germline V gene are SGHTA and FQGNSA. V was pared by 0 bases and J by 7 bases, with 10 bases between. This CDR3 is 13 amino acids long. The chain's CDR3 is CASSLAGGTEQYF. The CDR3 DNA reads as TGTGCCAGCAGCTTAGCGGGGGGAACGGAGCAGTACTTC.

V and J are TRBV13 and TRBJ1-5, with D uncertain. V lost 4 bases, J lost 4 bases, and 20 bases lay in between. The CDR3 spans 17 residues. Germline V gene lookup returns CDR1 PRHDT and CDR2 FYEKMQ (reference sequence). CDR3 region: CASSSPGAGTKNQPQHF. CDR3 bases: TGTGCCAGCAGCTCCCCGGGCGCGGGAACTAAAAATCAGCCCCAGCATTTT.

This chain joins TRBV5-1 and TRBJ1-1, with D possibly TRBD1 on 5 matching bases. V was clipped by 4 bases and J by 1 base, with 8 bases between them. Germline CDR1 SGHRS, CDR2 YFSETQ. CDR3 length: 13 residues. The CDR3 loop is CASSTGQNTEAFF. For the CDR3, the DNA is TGCGCCAGCAGCACCGGACAGAACACTGAAGCTTTCTTT.

J is TRBJ2-1 and V is TRBV5-4; a possible D gene is TRBD2 (6 bases). V lost 1 base to trimming and J lost 0 bases, with 8 bases between them. Germline values: CDR1 SGHNT, CDR2 YYREEE (reference sequence). There are 15 residues in the CDR3. CDR3: CASSLFGSSYNEQFF. In nucleotides, the CDR3 is TGTGCCAGCAGCTTGTTCGGGAGCTCCTACAATGAGCAGTTCTTC.

This chain uses TRBV28 with TRBJ2-7; D perhaps matches TRBD2 (6 bases). The CDR3 runs 15 residues. Germline V gives CDR1 MDHEN, CDR2 SYDVKM. V lost 7 bases to trimming and J lost 4 bases, with 20 bases between them. The CDR3 DNA sequence: TGTGCCAGCAACCTACACGGGGGAGAAGGGTACGAGCAGTACTTC. Translated, it gives CASNLHGGEGYEQYF.

The gene calls are TRBV5-1 and TRBJ2-1, with TRBD2 matching 11 bases. V shed 5 bases and J 7 bases; nucleotides not matched to a gene: 5. Germline V CDR1 and CDR2: SGHRS, YFSETQ. The CDR3 sequence is 14 residues long. CDR3: CASRKLAGANEQFF. The CDR3 DNA reads as TGCGCCAGCAGAAAACTAGCGGGAGCGAATGAGCAGTTCTTC.

The chain recombines TRBV5-1 with TRBJ2-3; 12 bases fit TRBD1. Per the germline V gene, CDR1 is SGHRS and CDR2 is YFSETQ. This CDR3 spans 16 amino acids. Unmatched junction bases numbered 7, after V lost 5 bases and J lost 3 bases. The CDR3, as DNA: TGCGCCAGCAGGGGGACAGGGGGCGCTGGTACAGATACGCAGTATTTT. Translated: CASRGTGGAGTDTQYF.

This clone appeared once. The rearrangement links TRBV19 to TRBJ2-1; a possible D gene is TRBD2 (5 bases). Trimming stripped 6 bases from V and 0 bases from J, with 12 bases between. From germline, CDR1 is LNHDA and CDR2 SQIVND (reference sequence). There are 15 residues in the CDR3. The CDR3 here is CASSPEGSSYNEQFF. In DNA, the CDR3 is TGTGCCAGTAGCCCTGAGGGAAGCTCCTACAATGAGCAGTTCTTC.

The chain recombines TRBV5-4 with TRBJ1-1, with D hard to call. The CDR3 runs 14 residues. In germline, CDR1 is SGHNT, CDR2 YYREEE (reference sequence). The V end lost 4 bases, the J end lost 1 base, and 11 bases lay between the germline ends. The CDR3 DNA reads TGTGCCAGCAGCACGGAGATTCAGAACACTGAAGCTTTCTTT. Its protein product is CASSTEIQNTEAFF.

The DNA of the CDR3 is TGTGCCAGCAGCGTAGGGACGGGTGGGGCTAGCGGGAGGGCCACGTACGAGCAGTACTTC. It yields the protein CASSVGTGGASGRATYEQYF. J is TRBJ2-7 and V is TRBV9; 12 bases are shared with TRBD2. The CDR3 covers 20 residues. V lost 0 bases to trimming and J lost 4 bases; unmatched junction nucleotides: 17. Germline CDR1 and CDR2: SGDLS and YYNGEE.